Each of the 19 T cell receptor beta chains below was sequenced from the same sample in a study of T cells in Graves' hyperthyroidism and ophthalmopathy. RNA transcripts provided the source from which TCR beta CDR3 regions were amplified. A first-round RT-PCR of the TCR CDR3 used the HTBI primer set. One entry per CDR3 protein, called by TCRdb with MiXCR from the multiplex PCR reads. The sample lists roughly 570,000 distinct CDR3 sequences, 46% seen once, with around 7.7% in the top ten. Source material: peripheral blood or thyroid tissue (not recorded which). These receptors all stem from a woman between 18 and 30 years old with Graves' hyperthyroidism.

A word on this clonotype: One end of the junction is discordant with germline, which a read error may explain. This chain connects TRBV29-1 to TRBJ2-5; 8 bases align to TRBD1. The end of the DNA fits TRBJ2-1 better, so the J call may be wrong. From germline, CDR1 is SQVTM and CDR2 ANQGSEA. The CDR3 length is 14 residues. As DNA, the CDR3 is TGCAGCGTTGAGGGTGGGACAGGTTACAATGACCAGTTCTTC. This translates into CSVEGGTGYNDQFF.

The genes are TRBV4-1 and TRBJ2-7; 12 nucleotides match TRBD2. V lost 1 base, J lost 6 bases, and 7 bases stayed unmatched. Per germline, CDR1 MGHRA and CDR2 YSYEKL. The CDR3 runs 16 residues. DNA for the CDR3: TGCGCCAGCAGCCAAGGTGCAGGACTAGCGGGATTCGAGCAGTACTTC. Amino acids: CASSQGAGLAGFEQYF.

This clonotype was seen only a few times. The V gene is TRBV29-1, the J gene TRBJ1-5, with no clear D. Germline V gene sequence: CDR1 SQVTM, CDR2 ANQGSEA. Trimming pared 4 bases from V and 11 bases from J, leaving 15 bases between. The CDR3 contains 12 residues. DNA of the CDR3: TGCAGCGTTGGAGGGCGGCAAGAGACCCAGCATTTT. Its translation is CSVGGRQETQHF. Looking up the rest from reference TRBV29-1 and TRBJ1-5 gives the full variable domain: SAVISQKPSRDICQRGTSLTIQCQVDSQVTMMFWYRQQPGQSLTLIATANQGSEATYESGFVIDKFPISRPNLTFSTLTVSNMSPEDSSIYLCSVGGRQETQHFGDGTRLSIL.

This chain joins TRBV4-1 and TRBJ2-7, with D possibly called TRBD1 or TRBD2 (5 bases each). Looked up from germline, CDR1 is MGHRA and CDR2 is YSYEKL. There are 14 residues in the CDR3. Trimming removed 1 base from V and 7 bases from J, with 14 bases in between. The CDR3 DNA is TGCGCCAGCAGCCAAGCCAGGGAGTCCTCTGAGCAGTACTTC. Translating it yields CASSQARESSEQYF.

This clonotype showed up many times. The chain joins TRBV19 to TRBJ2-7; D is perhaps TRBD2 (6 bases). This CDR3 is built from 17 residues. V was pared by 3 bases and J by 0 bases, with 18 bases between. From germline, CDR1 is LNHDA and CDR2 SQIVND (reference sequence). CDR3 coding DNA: TGTGCCAGTAGTATCTTGGGATTAGCGGATACCTCCTACGAGCAGTACTTC. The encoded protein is CASSILGLADTSYEQYF.

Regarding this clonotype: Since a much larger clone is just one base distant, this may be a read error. The CDR3 spells CASGFGDSFAGELFF. CDR3 sequence (DNA): TGTGCTAGTGGTTTTGGGGACAGTTTCGCCGGGGAGCTGTTTTTT. The genes are TRBV12-5 and TRBJ2-2; 7 bases fit TRBD1. Germline CDR1 LGHNT, CDR2 FRNRAP. Trimming took 3 bases from V and 6 from J; bases not matched to a gene: 7. The CDR3 has 15 amino acids.

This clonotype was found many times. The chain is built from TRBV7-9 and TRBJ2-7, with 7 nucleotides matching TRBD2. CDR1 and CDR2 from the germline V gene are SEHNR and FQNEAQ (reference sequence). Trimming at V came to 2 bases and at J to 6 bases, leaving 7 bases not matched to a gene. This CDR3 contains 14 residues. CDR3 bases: TGTGCCAGCAGCTTAACCCTGGGGGGGACCGAGCAGTACTTC. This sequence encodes CASSLTLGGTEQYF. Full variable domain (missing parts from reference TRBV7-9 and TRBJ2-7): DTGVSQNPRHKITKRGQNVTFRCDPISEHNRLYWYRQTLGQGPEFLTYFQNEAQLEKSRLLSDRFSAERPKGSFSTLEIQRTEQGDSAMYLCASSLTLGGTEQYFGPGTRLTVT.

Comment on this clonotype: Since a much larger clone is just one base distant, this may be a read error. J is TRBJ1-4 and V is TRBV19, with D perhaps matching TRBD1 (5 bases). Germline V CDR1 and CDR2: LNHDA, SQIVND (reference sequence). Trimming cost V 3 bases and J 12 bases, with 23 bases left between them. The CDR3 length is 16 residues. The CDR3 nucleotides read TGTGCCAGTAGTATTTTACAGGCCTGGACGGAAGAAGAACTGTTTTTT. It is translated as CASSILQAWTEEELFF.

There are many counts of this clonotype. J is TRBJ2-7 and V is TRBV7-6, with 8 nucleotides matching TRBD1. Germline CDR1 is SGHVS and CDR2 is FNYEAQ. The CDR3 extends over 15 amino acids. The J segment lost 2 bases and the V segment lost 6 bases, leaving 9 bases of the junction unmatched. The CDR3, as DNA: TGTGCCAGCAGTACCGGGACAGGAGCTGCCTACGAGCAGTACTTC. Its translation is CASSTGTGAAYEQYF.

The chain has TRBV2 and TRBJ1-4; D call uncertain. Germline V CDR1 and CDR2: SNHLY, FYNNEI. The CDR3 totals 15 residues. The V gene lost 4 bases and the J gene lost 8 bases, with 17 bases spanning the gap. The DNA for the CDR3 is TGTGCCAGCAGTGGAGCGGGTCGAGGAGAGGAAAAACTGTTTTTT. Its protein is CASSGAGRGEEKLFF.

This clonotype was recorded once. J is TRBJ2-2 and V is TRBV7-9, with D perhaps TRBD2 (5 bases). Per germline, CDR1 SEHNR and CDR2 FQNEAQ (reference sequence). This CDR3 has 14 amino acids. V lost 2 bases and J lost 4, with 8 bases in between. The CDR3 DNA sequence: TGTGCCAGCAGCTTACTAGCCGGCACCGGGGAGCTGTTTTTT. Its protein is CASSLLAGTGELFF.

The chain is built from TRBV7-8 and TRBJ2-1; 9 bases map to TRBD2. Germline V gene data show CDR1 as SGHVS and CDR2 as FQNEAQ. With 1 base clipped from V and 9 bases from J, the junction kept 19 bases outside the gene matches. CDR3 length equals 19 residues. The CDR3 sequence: CASSLGRLRGGPMNTEQFF. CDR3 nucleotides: TGTGCCAGCAGCTTAGGGCGCTTGCGGGGGGGGCCCATGAACACTGAGCAGTTCTTC.

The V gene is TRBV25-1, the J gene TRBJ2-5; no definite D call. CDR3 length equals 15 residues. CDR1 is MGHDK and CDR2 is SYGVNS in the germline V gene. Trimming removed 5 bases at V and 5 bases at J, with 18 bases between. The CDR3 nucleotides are TGTGCCAGCAGTAGATTCGGTGGGTCTCAGGAGACCCAGTACTTC. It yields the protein CASSRFGGSQETQYF.

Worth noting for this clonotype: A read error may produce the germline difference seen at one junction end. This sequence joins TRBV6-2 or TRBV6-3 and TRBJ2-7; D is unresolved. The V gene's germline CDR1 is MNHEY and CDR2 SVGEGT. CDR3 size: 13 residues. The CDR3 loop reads CGSTLGPPSKQYF. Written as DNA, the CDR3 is TGTGGCAGCACCCTCGGGCCTCCTTCGAAGCAGTACTTC.

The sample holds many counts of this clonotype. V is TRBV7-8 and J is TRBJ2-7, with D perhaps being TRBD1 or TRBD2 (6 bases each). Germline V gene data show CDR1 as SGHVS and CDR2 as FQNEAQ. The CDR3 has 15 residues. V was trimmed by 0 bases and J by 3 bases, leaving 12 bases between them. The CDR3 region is CASSLARGAGYEQYF. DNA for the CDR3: TGTGCCAGCAGCTTAGCCAGGGGAGCGGGCTACGAGCAGTACTTC.

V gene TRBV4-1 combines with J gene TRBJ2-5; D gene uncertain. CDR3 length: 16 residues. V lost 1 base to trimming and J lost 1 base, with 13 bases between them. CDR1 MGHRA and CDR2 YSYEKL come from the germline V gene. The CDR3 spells CASSQVGFLAQETQYF. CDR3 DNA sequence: TGCGCCAGCAGCCAAGTGGGATTCCTGGCCCAAGAGACCCAGTACTTC.

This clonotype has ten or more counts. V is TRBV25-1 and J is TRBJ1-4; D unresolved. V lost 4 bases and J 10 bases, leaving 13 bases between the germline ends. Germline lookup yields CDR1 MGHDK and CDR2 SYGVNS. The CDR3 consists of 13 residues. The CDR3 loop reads CASSGIPPGKLFF. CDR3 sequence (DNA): TGTGCCAGCAGTGGAATCCCACCGGGAAAACTGTTTTTT. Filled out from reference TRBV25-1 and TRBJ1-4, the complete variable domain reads EADIYQTPRYLVIGTGKKITLECSQTMGHDKMYWYQQDPGMELHLIHYSYGVNSTEKGDLSSESTVSRIRTEHFPLTLESARPSHTSQYLCASSGIPPGKLFFGSGTQLSVL.

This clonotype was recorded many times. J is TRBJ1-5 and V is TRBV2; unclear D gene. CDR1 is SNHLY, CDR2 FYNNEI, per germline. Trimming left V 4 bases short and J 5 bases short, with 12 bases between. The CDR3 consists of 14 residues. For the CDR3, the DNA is TGTGCCAGCAGTGTTACGCCAGACCATCAGCCCCAGCATTTT. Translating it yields CASSVTPDHQPQHF. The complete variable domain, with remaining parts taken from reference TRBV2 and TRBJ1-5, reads EPEVTQTPSHQVTQMGQEVILRCVPISNHLYFYWYRQILGQKVEFLVSFYNNEISEKSEIFDDQFSVERPDGSNFTLKIRSTKLEDSAMYFCASSVTPDHQPQHFGDGTRLSIL.

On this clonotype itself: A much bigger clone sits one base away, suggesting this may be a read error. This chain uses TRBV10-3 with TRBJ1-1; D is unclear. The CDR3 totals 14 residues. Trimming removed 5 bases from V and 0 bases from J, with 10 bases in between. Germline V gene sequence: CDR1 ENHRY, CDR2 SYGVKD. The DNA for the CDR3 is TGTGCCATCAGTTTCTTTCCGGTGAACACTGAAGCTTTCTTT. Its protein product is CAISFFPVNTEAFF.